The clone carrying this T cell receptor beta chain was observed at least ten times. From the 5' RACE reads, TCRdb called clonotypes with MiXCR, one entry per CDR3 protein. This sample has tens of thousands of distinct CDR3 sequences, with over 10% found just once. V was cut by 6 bases and J by 4 bases, with 12 bases left in between. This CDR3 is 13 amino acids long. Germline V CDR1 and CDR2: SGHVS, FQNEAQ. This record comes from a study of early T cells in non-severe SARS-CoV-2 infection. The sequencing here drew on whole blood, taken at baseline. The chain is built from TRBV7-8 and TRBJ1-1, with D perhaps TRBD1 (6 bases). The clonotype comes from an adult who was a healthcare worker with PCR-confirmed SARS-CoV-2 infection or an uninfected control (not recorded which). The CDR3 DNA reads TGTGCCAGCAGACAGGGATTCAGCACTGAAGCTTTCTTT. It is translated as CASRQGFSTEAFF.